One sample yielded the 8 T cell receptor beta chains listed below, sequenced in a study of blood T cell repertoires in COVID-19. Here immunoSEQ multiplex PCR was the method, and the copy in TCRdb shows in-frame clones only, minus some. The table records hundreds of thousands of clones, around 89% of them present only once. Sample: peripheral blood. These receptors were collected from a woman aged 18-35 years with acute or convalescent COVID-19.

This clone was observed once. The CDR3 sequence: CASSATGFSGNTIYF. In DNA form, the CDR3 reads TGTGCCAGTAGTGCTACAGGGTTCTCTGGAAACACCATATATTTT. The chain recombines TRBV19 with TRBJ1-3; a weak D match, TRBD1 (6 bases). CDR3 size: 15 residues. The V end lost 5 bases, the J end lost 0 bases, and 11 bases lay between the germline ends. Germline loops: CDR1 LNHDA, CDR2 SQIVND (reference sequence).

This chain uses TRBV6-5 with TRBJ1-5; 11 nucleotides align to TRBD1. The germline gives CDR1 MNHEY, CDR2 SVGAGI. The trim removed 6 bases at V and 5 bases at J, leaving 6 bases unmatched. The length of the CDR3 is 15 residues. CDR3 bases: TGTGCCAGCAGCCCCTGGGGACAGGGGGATCAGCCCCAGCATTTT. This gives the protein CASSPWGQGDQPQHF.

The CDR3 reads CASSFIGTGFDQPQHF. The CDR3 DNA reads TGTGCCAGCAGTTTTATAGGGACAGGGTTTGATCAGCCCCAGCATTTT. The V call is TRBV27, the J call TRBJ1-5; 9 bases are shared with TRBD1. Germline CDR1 reads MNHEY; CDR2 reads SMNVEV (reference sequence). V shed 3 bases and J 5 bases; nucleotides not matched to a gene: 8. The CDR3 covers 16 residues.

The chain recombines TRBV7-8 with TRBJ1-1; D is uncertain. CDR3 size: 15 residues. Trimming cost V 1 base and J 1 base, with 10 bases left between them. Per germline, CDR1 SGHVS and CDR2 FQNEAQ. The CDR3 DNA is TGTGCCAGCAGCTTAGTTGAACAGAAGAACACTGAAGCTTTCTTT. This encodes CASSLVEQKNTEAFF.

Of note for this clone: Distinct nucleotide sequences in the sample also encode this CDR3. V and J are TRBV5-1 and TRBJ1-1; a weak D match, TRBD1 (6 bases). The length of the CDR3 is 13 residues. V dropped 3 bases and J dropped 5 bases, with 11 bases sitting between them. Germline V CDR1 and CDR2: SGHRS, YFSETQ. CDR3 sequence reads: CASSSTGYTEAFF. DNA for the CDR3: TGCGCCAGCAGCTCAACAGGGTATACTGAAGCTTTCTTT.

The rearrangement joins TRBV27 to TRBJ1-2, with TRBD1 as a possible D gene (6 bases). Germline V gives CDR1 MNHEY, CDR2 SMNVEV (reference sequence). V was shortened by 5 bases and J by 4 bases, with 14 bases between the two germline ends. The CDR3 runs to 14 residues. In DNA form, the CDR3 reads TGTGCCAGCAGTCCCTTACAGGGTGTCTATGGCTACACCTTC. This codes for CASSPLQGVYGYTF.

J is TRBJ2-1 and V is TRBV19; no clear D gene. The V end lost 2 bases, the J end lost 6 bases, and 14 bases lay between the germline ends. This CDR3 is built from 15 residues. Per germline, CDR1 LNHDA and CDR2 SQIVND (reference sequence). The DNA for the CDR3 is TGTGCCAGTAGTATAACCTCCGTGAGGTTCAATGAGCAGTTCTTC. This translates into CASSITSVRFNEQFF.

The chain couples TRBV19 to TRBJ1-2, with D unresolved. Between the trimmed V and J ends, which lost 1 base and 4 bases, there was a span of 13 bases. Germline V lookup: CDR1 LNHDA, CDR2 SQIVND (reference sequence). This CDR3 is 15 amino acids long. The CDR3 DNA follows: TGTGCCAGTAGTATAGTTTGGGTAGCGACCTATGGCTACACCTTC. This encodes CASSIVWVATYGYTF.